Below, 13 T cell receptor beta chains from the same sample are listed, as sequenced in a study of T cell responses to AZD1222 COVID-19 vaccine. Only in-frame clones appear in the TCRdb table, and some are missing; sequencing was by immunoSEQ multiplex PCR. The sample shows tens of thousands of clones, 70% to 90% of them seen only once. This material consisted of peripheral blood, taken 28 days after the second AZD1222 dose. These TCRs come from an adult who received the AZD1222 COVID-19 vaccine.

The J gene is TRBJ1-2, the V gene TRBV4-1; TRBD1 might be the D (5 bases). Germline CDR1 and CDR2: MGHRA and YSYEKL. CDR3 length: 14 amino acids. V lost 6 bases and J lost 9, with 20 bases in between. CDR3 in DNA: TGCGCCAGCAGACCGAACGCAGGGTCTATTAGCTACACCTTC. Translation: CASRPNAGSISYTF.

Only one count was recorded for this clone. The CDR3 DNA sequence: TGCGCCAGCAGCTTGGCCCTGTCAGATAACACCGGGGAGCTGTTTTTT. Amino acid sequence: CASSLALSDNTGELFF. The chain links TRBV5-1 to TRBJ2-2; D remains unclear. CDR3 length: 16 amino acids. V dropped 0 bases and J dropped 2 bases, with 11 bases sitting between them. Germline CDR1 SGHRS, CDR2 YFSETQ.

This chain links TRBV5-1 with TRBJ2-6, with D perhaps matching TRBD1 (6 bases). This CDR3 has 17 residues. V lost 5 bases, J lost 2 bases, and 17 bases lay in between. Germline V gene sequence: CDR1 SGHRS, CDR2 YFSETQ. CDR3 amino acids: CASSRAGDLPGANVLTF. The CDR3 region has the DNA TGCGCCAGCAGTAGGGCAGGGGATCTCCCTGGGGCCAACGTCCTGACTTTC.

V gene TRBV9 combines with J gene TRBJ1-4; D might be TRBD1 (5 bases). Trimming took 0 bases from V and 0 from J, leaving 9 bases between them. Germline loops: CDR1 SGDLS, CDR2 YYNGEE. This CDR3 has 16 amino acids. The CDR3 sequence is CASSVAGGATNEKLFF. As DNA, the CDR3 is TGTGCCAGCAGCGTAGCTGGAGGGGCAACTAATGAAAAACTGTTTTTT.

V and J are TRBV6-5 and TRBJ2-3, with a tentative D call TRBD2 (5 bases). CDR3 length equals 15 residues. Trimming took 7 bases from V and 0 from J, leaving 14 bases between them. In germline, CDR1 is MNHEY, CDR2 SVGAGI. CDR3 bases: TGTGCCAGCACCCCATATGGGGAGAGCACAGATACGCAGTATTTT. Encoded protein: CASTPYGESTDTQYF.

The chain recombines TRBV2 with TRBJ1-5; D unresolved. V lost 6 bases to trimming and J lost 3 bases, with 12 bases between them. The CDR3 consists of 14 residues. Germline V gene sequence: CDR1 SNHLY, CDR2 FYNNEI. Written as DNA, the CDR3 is TGTGCCAGCAGACCGCGGGGAGCCAATCAGCCCCAGCATTTT. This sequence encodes CASRPRGANQPQHF.

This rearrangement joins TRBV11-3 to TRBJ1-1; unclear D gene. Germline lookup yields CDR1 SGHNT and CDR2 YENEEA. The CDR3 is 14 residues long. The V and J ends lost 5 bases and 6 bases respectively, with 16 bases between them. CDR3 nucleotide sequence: TGTGCCAGCAGCCCCGGCGGGGTTGACCCTGAAGCTTTCTTT. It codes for CASSPGGVDPEAFF.

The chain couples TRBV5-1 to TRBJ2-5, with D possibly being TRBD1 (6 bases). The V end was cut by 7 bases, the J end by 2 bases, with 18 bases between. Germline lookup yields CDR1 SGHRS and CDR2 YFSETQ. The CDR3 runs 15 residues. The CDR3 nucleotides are TGCGCCAGCGCTGGGGCTACCAGGGGTCAAGAGACCCAGTACTTC. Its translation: CASAGATRGQETQYF.

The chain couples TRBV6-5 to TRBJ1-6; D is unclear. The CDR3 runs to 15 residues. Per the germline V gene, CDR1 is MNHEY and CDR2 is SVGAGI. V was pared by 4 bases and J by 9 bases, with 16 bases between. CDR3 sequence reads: CASSSTTGPGSPLHF. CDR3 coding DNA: TGTGCCAGCAGTTCAACGACGGGCCCGGGTTCACCCCTCCACTTT.

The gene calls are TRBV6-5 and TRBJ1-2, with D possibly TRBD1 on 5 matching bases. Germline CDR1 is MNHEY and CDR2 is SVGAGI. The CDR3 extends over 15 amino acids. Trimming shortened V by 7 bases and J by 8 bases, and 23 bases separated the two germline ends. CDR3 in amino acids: CASTGDGGRIRGYTF. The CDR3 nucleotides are TGTGCCAGCACCGGTGACGGGGGACGGATTCGGGGCTACACCTTC.

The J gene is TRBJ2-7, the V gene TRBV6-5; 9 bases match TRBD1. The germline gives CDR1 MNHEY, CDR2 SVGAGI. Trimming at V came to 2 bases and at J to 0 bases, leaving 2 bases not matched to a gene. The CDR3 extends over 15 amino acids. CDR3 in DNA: TGTGCCAGCAGTTACCTGGGACAGGGCTCCTACGAGCAGTACTTC. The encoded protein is CASSYLGQGSYEQYF.

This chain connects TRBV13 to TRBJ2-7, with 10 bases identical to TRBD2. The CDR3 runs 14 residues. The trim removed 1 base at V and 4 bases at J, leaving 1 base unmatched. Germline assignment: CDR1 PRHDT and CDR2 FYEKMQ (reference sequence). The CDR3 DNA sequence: TGTGCCAGCAGCTTAGCTAGCGGGGGTTACGAGCAGTACTTC. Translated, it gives CASSLASGGYEQYF. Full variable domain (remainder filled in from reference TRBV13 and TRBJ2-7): AAGVIQSPRHLIKEKRETATLKCYPIPRHDTVYWYQQGPGQDPQFLISFYEKMQSDKGSIPDRFSAQQFSDYHSELNMSSLELGDSALYFCASSLASGGYEQYFGPGTRLTVT.

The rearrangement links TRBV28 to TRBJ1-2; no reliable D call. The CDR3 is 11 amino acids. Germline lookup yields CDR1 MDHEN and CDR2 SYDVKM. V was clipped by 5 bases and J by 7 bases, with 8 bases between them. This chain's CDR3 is CASSPVGGYTF. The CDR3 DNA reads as TGTGCCAGCAGTCCTGTAGGTGGCTACACCTTC.